This T cell receptor (beta chain) was profiled in a study of blood T cell repertoires in COVID-19. The CDR3 has 17 amino acids. Germline CDR1 MGHRA, CDR2 YSYEKL. V was pared by 0 bases and J by 8 bases, with 22 bases between. Data came from immunoSEQ multiplex PCR; TCRdb stores just in-frame clones and leaves some out. This sample has about 210,000 clones, with roughly 86% found just once. The J gene is TRBJ1-1, the V gene TRBV4-1, with a possible D match to TRBD1 (6 bases). The TCR sequence derives from a man aged 18 to 29 with acute COVID-19. Input material: PBMCs or T cells enriched from blood (not recorded which). For the CDR3, the DNA is TGCGCCAGCAGCCAAGACCCCTACCTCAACAGGGAGCTGGAAGCTTTCTTT. Residues: CASSQDPYLNRELEAFF.